These T cell receptor beta chains were read from a single sample in a study of blood T cell repertoires in COVID-19. Data came from immunoSEQ multiplex PCR; TCRdb stores just in-frame clones and leaves some out. There are tens of thousands of clones in the sample; 85% occur only once, and 9.5% to 12% lies in the top ten. Sequenced: peripheral blood. These receptors were taken from a man aged 60-69 years with COVID-19, enrolled during active disease. Each CDR3 is given with its conserved first and last residue. The order of the fields is CDR3 protein, CDR3 DNA, V gene, CDR3 length, J gene, D gene, clone size. D genes are given only for firm matches. Size values are once, few and many counts, or a class for expanded clones, and some rows have none.

CDR3 protein: CASSLLTGRQETQYF; CDR3 DNA: TGTGCCAGCAGCCTCCTGACAGGGCGCCAAGAGACCCAGTACTTC; V gene: TRBV5-5; CDR3 length: 15; J gene: TRBJ2-5; D gene: TRBD1; clone size: -
CDR3 protein: CASSLISNQPQHF; CDR3 DNA: TGTGCCAGCAGCCTTATCTCCAATCAGCCCCAGCATTTT; V gene: TRBV4-2; CDR3 length: 13; J gene: TRBJ1-5; D gene: -; clone size: -
CDR3 protein: CASSPGGLRANTGELFF; CDR3 DNA: TGTGCCAGCAGCCCCGGTGGGTTGCGGGCGAACACCGGGGAGCTGTTTTTT; V gene: TRBV7-3; CDR3 length: 17; J gene: TRBJ2-2; D gene: -; clone size: -
CDR3 protein: CATSGSSYNEQFF; CDR3 DNA: TGCGCCACATCGGGATCTTCCTACAATGAGCAGTTCTTC; V gene: TRBV10-1; CDR3 length: 13; J gene: TRBJ2-1; D gene: -; clone size: -
CDR3 protein: CASSPRTGVGDEQFF; CDR3 DNA: TGCGCCAGCAGTCCACGGACAGGGGTTGGCGATGAGCAGTTCTTC; V gene: TRBV4-1; CDR3 length: 15; J gene: TRBJ2-1; D gene: TRBD1; clone size: once
CDR3 protein: CASSSQGITDTQYF; CDR3 DNA: TGTGCCAGCAGTTCCCAGGGAATCACAGATACGCAGTATTTT; V gene: TRBV6-6; CDR3 length: 14; J gene: TRBJ2-3; D gene: -; clone size: many
CDR3 protein: CASSEVRGGPGELFF; CDR3 DNA: TGTGCCAGCAGTGAAGTTCGCGGGGGCCCCGGGGAGCTGTTTTTT; V gene: TRBV6-1; CDR3 length: 15; J gene: TRBJ2-2; D gene: -; clone size: -
CDR3 protein: CASSFSGSYNEQFF; CDR3 DNA: TGCGCCAGCAGCTTCAGCGGCTCCTACAATGAGCAGTTCTTC; V gene: TRBV5-1; CDR3 length: 14; J gene: TRBJ2-1; D gene: -; clone size: -
CDR3 protein: CSLFVREETQYF; CDR3 DNA: TGCAGCCTCTTTGTCCGAGAAGAGACCCAGTACTTC; V gene: TRBV29-1; CDR3 length: 12; J gene: TRBJ2-5; D gene: -; clone size: -
CDR3 protein: CASSEAINGRGYTF; CDR3 DNA: TGTGCCAGCAGTGAAGCCATAAACGGTCGTGGCTACACCTTC; V gene: TRBV2; CDR3 length: 14; J gene: TRBJ1-2; D gene: -; clone size: -
CDR3 protein: CARTGTANYGYTF; CDR3 DNA: TGTGCCAGAACCGGGACAGCAAACTATGGCTACACCTTC; V gene: TRBV30; CDR3 length: 13; J gene: TRBJ1-2; D gene: TRBD1; clone size: -
CDR3 protein: CASSDWTGGISGGNTIYF; CDR3 DNA: TGTGCCAGCAGTGACTGGACAGGGGGTATTTCGGGTGGAAACACCATATATTTT; V gene: TRBV6-4; CDR3 length: 18; J gene: TRBJ1-3; D gene: TRBD1; clone size: -
CDR3 protein: CAAGTPTGGSSYGYTF; CDR3 DNA: TGTGCCGCGGGCACCCCGACAGGAGGTTCTTCCTATGGCTACACCTTC; V gene: TRBV6-6; CDR3 length: 16; J gene: TRBJ1-2; D gene: -; clone size: -
CDR3 protein: CASSSDSLGETQYF; CDR3 DNA: TGTGCCAGCAGCTCGGACAGCCTCGGGGAGACCCAGTACTTC; V gene: TRBV11-2; CDR3 length: 14; J gene: TRBJ2-5; D gene: -; clone size: -
CDR3 protein: CASSSGQGPYEQYF; CDR3 DNA: TGTGCCAGCAGTTCGGGACAGGGGCCCTACGAGCAGTACTTC; V gene: TRBV28; CDR3 length: 14; J gene: TRBJ2-7; D gene: TRBD1; clone size: -
CDR3 protein: CASSPGGNTIYF; CDR3 DNA: TGTGCCAGCAGTCCAGGGGGAAACACCATATATTTT; V gene: TRBV12-3/TRBV12-4; CDR3 length: 12; J gene: TRBJ1-3; D gene: -; clone size: -
CDR3 protein: CASSVASTGYGYTF; CDR3 DNA: TGTGCCAGCAGCGTAGCTTCGACAGGGTATGGCTACACCTTC; V gene: TRBV9; CDR3 length: 14; J gene: TRBJ1-2; D gene: TRBD1; clone size: -
CDR3 protein: CASSQRLAGVDTQYF; CDR3 DNA: TGTGCCAGCAGCCAACGGCTAGCGGGCGTTGATACGCAGTATTTT; V gene: TRBV3-1/TRBV3-2; CDR3 length: 15; J gene: TRBJ2-3; D gene: TRBD2; clone size: -
CDR3 protein: CASSYDRGGGEQFF; CDR3 DNA: TGTGCCAGCAGTTACGACAGGGGTGGGGGTGAGCAGTTCTTC; V gene: TRBV6-5; CDR3 length: 14; J gene: TRBJ2-1; D gene: TRBD1; clone size: -
CDR3 protein: CASSSPPAGGGETQYF; CDR3 DNA: TGTGCCAGCAGCTCCCCCCCTGCGGGGGGCGGGGAGACCCAGTACTTC; V gene: TRBV27; CDR3 length: 16; J gene: TRBJ2-5; D gene: TRBD2; clone size: once
CDR3 protein: CASSEGHVETQYF; CDR3 DNA: TGTGCCAGTAGTGAGGGACACGTGGAGACCCAGTACTTC; V gene: TRBV19; CDR3 length: 13; J gene: TRBJ2-5; D gene: -; clone size: -
CDR3 protein: CASSLAGLANEQFF; CDR3 DNA: TGTGCCAGCAGCTTAGCGGGACTAGCGAATGAGCAGTTCTTC; V gene: TRBV11-1; CDR3 length: 14; J gene: TRBJ2-1; D gene: TRBD2; clone size: -
CDR3 protein: CASTPRDRGYGYTF; CDR3 DNA: TGTGCCAGCACCCCCCGGGACAGGGGATATGGCTACACCTTC; V gene: TRBV6-6; CDR3 length: 14; J gene: TRBJ1-2; D gene: TRBD1; clone size: -
CDR3 protein: CASSELRAGTDTQYF; CDR3 DNA: TGTGCCAGCAGTGAACTGAGGGCCGGCACAGATACGCAGTATTTT; V gene: TRBV6-1; CDR3 length: 15; J gene: TRBJ2-3; D gene: -; clone size: -
CDR3 protein: CASSRKEMNTEAFF; CDR3 DNA: TGTGCCAGCAGCCGGAAGGAGATGAACACTGAAGCTTTCTTT; V gene: TRBV3-1/TRBV3-2; CDR3 length: 14; J gene: TRBJ1-1; D gene: -; clone size: -
CDR3 protein: CASSFSQGLAYEQYF; CDR3 DNA: TGTGCCAGCAGCTTCTCACAGGGGTTAGCCTATGAGCAGTACTTC; V gene: TRBV7-2; CDR3 length: 15; J gene: TRBJ2-7; D gene: TRBD1; clone size: -
CDR3 protein: CASSNLGTRNSPLHF; CDR3 DNA: TGTGCCAGCAGTAACCTCGGGACTCGGAATTCACCCCTCCACTTT; V gene: TRBV3-1/TRBV3-2; CDR3 length: 15; J gene: TRBJ1-6; D gene: -; clone size: few
CDR3 protein: CASSPALAGADTQYF; CDR3 DNA: TGTGCCAGCAGCCCGGCGCTAGCGGGAGCAGATACGCAGTATTTT; V gene: TRBV11-2; CDR3 length: 15; J gene: TRBJ2-3; D gene: TRBD2; clone size: -
CDR3 protein: CASTRTALSNQPQHF; CDR3 DNA: TGTGCCAGCACCAGGACAGCCCTTAGCAATCAGCCCCAGCATTTT; V gene: TRBV6-5; CDR3 length: 15; J gene: TRBJ1-5; D gene: -; clone size: once
CDR3 protein: CASYSNYGYTF; CDR3 DNA: TGTGCCAGCTACAGTAACTATGGCTACACCTTC; V gene: TRBV28; CDR3 length: 11; J gene: TRBJ1-2; D gene: -; clone size: -
CDR3 protein: CASSSSGTTYEQYF; CDR3 DNA: TGTGCCAGCAGCTCATCCGGGACTACCTACGAGCAGTACTTC; V gene: TRBV3-1/TRBV3-2; CDR3 length: 14; J gene: TRBJ2-7; D gene: TRBD2; clone size: -
CDR3 protein: CASSDSRSYEQYF; CDR3 DNA: TGTGCCAGCAGCGACAGCAGGTCCTACGAGCAGTACTTC; V gene: TRBV5-4; CDR3 length: 13; J gene: TRBJ2-7; D gene: -; clone size: -
CDR3 protein: CASSFLAGDSVGDTQYF; CDR3 DNA: TGTGCCAGCAGTTTCCTAGCGGGGGATTCCGTGGGAGATACGCAGTATTTT; V gene: TRBV27; CDR3 length: 17; J gene: TRBJ2-3; D gene: TRBD2; clone size: -
CDR3 protein: CASSQRLYNEQFF; CDR3 DNA: TGTGCCAGCAGCCAGCGGTTATACAATGAGCAGTTCTTC; V gene: TRBV3-1/TRBV3-2; CDR3 length: 13; J gene: TRBJ2-1; D gene: -; clone size: -
CDR3 protein: CATRISGQQETQYF; CDR3 DNA: TGTGCCACCAGGATTTCAGGACAGCAAGAGACCCAGTACTTC; V gene: TRBV6-6; CDR3 length: 14; J gene: TRBJ2-5; D gene: -; clone size: -
CDR3 protein: CASSSLLAGVETDTQYF; CDR3 DNA: TGCGCCAGCAGCTCGCTACTAGCGGGAGTAGAGACAGATACGCAGTATTTT; V gene: TRBV5-1; CDR3 length: 17; J gene: TRBJ2-3; D gene: TRBD2; clone size: -
CDR3 protein: CASSVGGHGYGYTF; CDR3 DNA: TGTGCCAGCAGCGTAGGTGGACACGGCTATGGCTACACCTTC; V gene: TRBV9; CDR3 length: 14; J gene: TRBJ1-2; D gene: -; clone size: -
CDR3 protein: CAIRGTLSGDEKLFF; CDR3 DNA: TGTGCCATCAGGGGGACTCTTTCTGGGGATGAAAAACTGTTTTTT; V gene: TRBV10-3; CDR3 length: 15; J gene: TRBJ1-4; D gene: -; clone size: -
CDR3 protein: CATRLAGGSTDTQYF; CDR3 DNA: TGTGCCACCCGACTAGCGGGAGGTTCCACAGATACGCAGTATTTT; V gene: TRBV6-5; CDR3 length: 15; J gene: TRBJ2-3; D gene: TRBD2; clone size: -
CDR3 protein: CASSSRGGSSYEQYF; CDR3 DNA: TGTGCCAGCAGCTCACGCGGGGGGTCCTCCTACGAGCAGTACTTC; V gene: TRBV5-4; CDR3 length: 15; J gene: TRBJ2-7; D gene: TRBD2; clone size: -
CDR3 protein: CASSKGDLSYEQYF; CDR3 DNA: TGTGCCAGCAGTAAGGGGGACCTATCCTACGAGCAGTACTTC; V gene: TRBV2; CDR3 length: 14; J gene: TRBJ2-7; D gene: -; clone size: medium-sized
CDR3 protein: CASSSGGADTEAFF; CDR3 DNA: TGTGCCAGCAGCAGTGGAGGGGCTGACACTGAAGCTTTCTTT; V gene: TRBV11-2; CDR3 length: 14; J gene: TRBJ1-1; D gene: -; clone size: -
CDR3 protein: CAWSAQGALGYTF; CDR3 DNA: TGTGCCTGGAGCGCACAGGGGGCACTTGGCTACACCTTC; V gene: TRBV30; CDR3 length: 13; J gene: TRBJ1-2; D gene: TRBD1; clone size: once
CDR3 protein: CASSRARGQGAGEAFF; CDR3 DNA: TGTGCCAGCAGCAGGGCTAGGGGACAGGGGGCTGGTGAAGCTTTCTTT; V gene: TRBV7-2; CDR3 length: 16; J gene: TRBJ1-1; D gene: TRBD1; clone size: -
CDR3 protein: CSGAGTSQETQYF; CDR3 DNA: TGCAGCGGGGCCGGGACTAGCCAAGAGACCCAGTACTTC; V gene: TRBV29-1; CDR3 length: 13; J gene: TRBJ2-5; D gene: TRBD2; clone size: few
CDR3 protein: CASSLWAPPGSGNTIYF; CDR3 DNA: TGCGCCAGCAGCTTGTGGGCTCCGCCGGGATCCGGAAACACCATATATTTT; V gene: TRBV5-1; CDR3 length: 17; J gene: TRBJ1-3; D gene: -; clone size: -
CDR3 protein: CASTEPTGTGNTIYF; CDR3 DNA: TGTGCCAGCACCGAGCCCACAGGGACTGGAAACACCATATATTTT; V gene: TRBV5-4; CDR3 length: 15; J gene: TRBJ1-3; D gene: -; clone size: -